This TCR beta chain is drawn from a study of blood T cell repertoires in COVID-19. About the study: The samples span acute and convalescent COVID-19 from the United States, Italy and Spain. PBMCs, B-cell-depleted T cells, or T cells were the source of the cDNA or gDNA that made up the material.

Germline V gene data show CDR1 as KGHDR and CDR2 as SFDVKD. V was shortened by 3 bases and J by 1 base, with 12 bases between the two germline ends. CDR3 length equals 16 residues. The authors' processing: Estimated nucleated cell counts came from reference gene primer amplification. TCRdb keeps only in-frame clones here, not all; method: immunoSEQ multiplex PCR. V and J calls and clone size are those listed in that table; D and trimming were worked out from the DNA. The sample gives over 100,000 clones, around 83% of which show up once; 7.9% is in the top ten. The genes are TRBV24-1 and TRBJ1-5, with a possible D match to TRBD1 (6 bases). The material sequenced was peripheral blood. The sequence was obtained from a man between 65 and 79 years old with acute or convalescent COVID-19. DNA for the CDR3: TGTGCCACCAGTGATGCTGGGGGCGAGAGCAATCAGCCCCAGCATTTT. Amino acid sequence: CATSDAGGESNQPQHF.